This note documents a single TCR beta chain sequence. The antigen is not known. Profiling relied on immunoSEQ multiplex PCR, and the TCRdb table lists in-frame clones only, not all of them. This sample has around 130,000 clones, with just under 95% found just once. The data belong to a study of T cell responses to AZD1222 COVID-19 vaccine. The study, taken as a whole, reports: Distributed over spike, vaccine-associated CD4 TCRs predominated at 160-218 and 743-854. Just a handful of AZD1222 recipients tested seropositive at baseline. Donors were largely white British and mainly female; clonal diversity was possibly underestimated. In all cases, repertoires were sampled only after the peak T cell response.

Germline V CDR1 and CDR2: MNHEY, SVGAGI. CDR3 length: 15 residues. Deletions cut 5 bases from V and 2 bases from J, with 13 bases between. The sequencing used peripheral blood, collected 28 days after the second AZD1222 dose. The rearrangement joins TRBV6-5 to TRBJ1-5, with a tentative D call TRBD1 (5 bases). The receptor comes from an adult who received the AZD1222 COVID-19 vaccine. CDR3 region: CASSRRGVGNQPQHF. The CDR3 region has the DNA TGTGCCAGCAGTCGCCGAGGGGTGGGCAATCAGCCCCAGCATTTT.